The 30 T cell receptor beta chains listed next were all sequenced from one sample in a study of T cell clonality in common variable immunodeficiency. Overall study results and limits: In common variable immunodeficiency, TCR beta chains reportedly carried fewer deletions and N-nucleotide insertions.

The antigens of these receptors remain unknown. TCRdb keeps only in-frame clones here, not all; method: immunoSEQ multiplex PCR. The sample counts about 23,000 clones, none seen once; the ten largest own approximately 8.9%. The sample taken for sequencing was peripheral blood mononuclear cells. The receptors stem from a human donor with common variable immunodeficiency.

This clone came up a few times. The read falls 3 residues short of the CDR3 end, and the missing part is taken from the germline J gene. The chain joins TRBV19 to TRBJ2-3; maybe TRBD1 (6 bases). CDR3 length equals 14 residues. Germline lookup yields CDR1 LNHDA and CDR2 SQIVND (reference sequence). V was pared by 8 bases and J by 0 bases, with 12 bases between. CDR3 amino acids: CASGGETSTDTQYF. The CDR3 bases that were read are TGTGCCAGTGGGGGCGAGACTAGCACAGATACG.

There are many counts of this clone. The sequence runs out 3 residues before the end of the CDR3; the remainder is reconstructed from the germline J gene. This chain connects TRBV7-8 to TRBJ1-1; TRBD1 might be the D (5 bases). Per germline, CDR1 SGHVS and CDR2 FQNEAQ. This CDR3 is built from 12 residues. V lost 5 bases, J lost 4 bases, and 8 bases lay in between. The sequenced part of the CDR3 DNA is TGTGCCAGCAGCGTGGGGGGCACTGAA. This sequence encodes CASSVGGTE. In full, the CDR3 is CASSVGGTEAFF.

Regarding this clone: The read finishes 3 residues shy of the CDR3 end, and the germline J gene is used to complete it. The gene calls are TRBV7-9 and TRBJ2-3; TRBD2 agrees at 7 bases. CDR1 SEHNR and CDR2 FQNEAQ come from the germline V gene (reference sequence). CDR3 size: 15 residues. The ends lost 4 bases at V and 3 bases at J; junction bases unmatched: 7. CDR3 sequence reads: CASSSATSMTDTQYF. The sequenced part of the CDR3 DNA is TGTGCCAGCAGCTCGGCGACTAGCATGACAGATACG.

At least ten counts were recorded for this clone. Read data end 3 residues before the CDR3 end; the end is taken from the germline J gene. This chain uses TRBV29-1 with TRBJ2-1, with TRBD1 as a possible D gene (5 bases). Trimming took 2 bases from V and 4 from J, leaving 12 bases between them. CDR3 length: 14 residues. Germline V gene sequence: CDR1 SQVTM, CDR2 ANQGSEA. The sequenced part of the CDR3 DNA is TGCAGCGTTGAAAGGACAAATAGTTACAATGAG. Residues: CSVERTNSYNE. The whole CDR3 region reads CSVERTNSYNEQFF.

Concerning this clone: The CDR3 end is not reached by the read, which stops 3 residues before it; the germline J gene fills it in. This chain uses TRBV6-2 or TRBV6-3 with TRBJ2-3, with 11 positions matching TRBD2. CDR1 and CDR2 (germline): MNHEY, SVGEGT. The CDR3 runs 14 residues. J lost 4 bases, V lost 11 bases, and 8 bases had no gene match. The CDR3 DNA, read in part, is TGTGCCTCTCAAAAGGGACTAGCGGCAGATACG. It yields the protein CASQKGLAADT. The CDR3 as a whole reads CASQKGLAADTQYF.

The CDR3 here is CASSQTENNSPLHF. Partial CDR3 DNA: TGTGCCAGCTCACAGACAGAAAATAATTCACCC. The rearrangement uses TRBV18 and TRBJ1-6; D is possibly TRBD1 (5 bases). The CDR3 extends 3 residues past the end of the read, so its final part is completed from the germline J gene. V lost 4 bases and J lost 5, with 9 bases in between. Germline V gives CDR1 KGHSH, CDR2 LQKENI. CDR3 size: 14 residues.

This clone showed up just a few times. The CDR3 end is not reached by the read, which stops 3 residues before it; the germline J gene fills it in. The V gene is TRBV7-8, the J gene TRBJ2-1; D gene ambiguous. Germline values: CDR1 SGHVS, CDR2 FQNEAQ. Trimming shortened V by 3 bases and J by 5 bases, and 14 bases separated the two germline ends. The CDR3 is made up of 15 amino acids. CDR3 amino acids: CASSFVVLSDNEQFF. The sequenced part of the CDR3 DNA is TGTGCCAGCAGCTTCGTGGTACTTTCGGACAATGAG.

Many counts were recorded for this clone. The read ends 3 residues shy of where the CDR3 ends; the end is completed using the germline J gene. V gene TRBV29-1 combines with J gene TRBJ2-7, with D possibly being TRBD1 (5 bases). Germline V lookup: CDR1 SQVTM, CDR2 ANQGSEA. The CDR3 spans 12 residues. The ends were cut back, 4 bases at V and 5 bases at J, with 12 bases in the middle. The CDR3 is CSVGAGNHEQYF. The sequenced CDR3 bases are TGCAGCGTTGGAGCAGGGAACCACGAG.

On this clone: The junction does not match germline at one end; this may be a read error. The chain's CDR3 is CASGLAWQGIGYTF. The covered CDR3 bases are TGTGCCAGCGGCTTAGCATGGCAGGGGATAGGC. The chain combines TRBV7-9 with TRBJ1-2; maybe TRBD1 (6 bases). The CDR3 end lies 3 residues beyond the end of the read and is filled in from the germline J gene. Per germline, CDR1 SEHNR and CDR2 FQNEAQ (reference sequence). The CDR3 is made up of 14 amino acids.

The table lists this clone with many counts. The read finishes 3 residues shy of the CDR3 end, and the germline J gene is used to complete it. This chain uses TRBV6-2 or TRBV6-3 with TRBJ2-2, with 7 nucleotides matching TRBD1. This CDR3 spans 16 amino acids. Germline V lookup: CDR1 MNHEY, CDR2 SVGEGT. V shed 6 bases, J shed 2 bases, and the junction held 9 bases outside the gene matches. Partial CDR3 DNA: TGTGCCAGCAGACCAATCGACAGGGTTAACACCGGGGAG. It codes for CASRPIDRVNTGE. The entire CDR3 reads CASRPIDRVNTGELFF.

This clone has only a few counts. The read ends 3 residues shy of where the CDR3 ends; the end is completed using the germline J gene. J is TRBJ2-1 and V is TRBV7-2; the match to TRBD2 covers 11 bases. The CDR3 covers 14 residues. Trimming took 8 bases from V and 4 from J; bases not matched to a gene: 4. Germline V gene data show CDR1 as SGHTA and CDR2 as FQGNSA. CDR3 sequence: CASRGLAEYNEQFF. The CDR3 bases that were read are TGTGCCAGCCGGGGACTAGCGGAGTACAATGAG.

In its sample, this clone was seen many times. The read stops 3 residues short of the end of the CDR3; the missing end is completed from the germline J gene. V and J are TRBV5-6 and TRBJ1-4; D is perhaps TRBD1 (6 bases). The CDR3 sequence is 14 residues long. V lost 3 bases and J lost 7, with 13 bases in between. Germline-derived CDR1 and CDR2 are SGHDT and YYEEEE. Incomplete CDR3 DNA: TGTGCCAGCAGCTCCGACAGGACGGGTGAAAAA. Its translation is CASSSDRTGEK. The full CDR3 reads CASSSDRTGEKLFF.

The CDR3 sequence is CSASRGGAYEQYF. The CDR3 bases that were read are TGCAGTGCTAGTAGGGGGGGGGCCTACGAG. The rearrangement uses TRBV20-1 and TRBJ2-7, with D perhaps matching TRBD2 (7 bases). Sequencing ends 3 residues short of the CDR3 end; the germline J gene provides the rest. This CDR3 has 13 residues. Trimming removed 3 bases at V and 2 bases at J, with 11 bases between. Germline-derived CDR1 and CDR2 are DFQATT and SNEGSKA (reference sequence).

Of note for this clone: The read stops 3 residues short of the end of the CDR3; the missing end is completed from the germline J gene. The chain is built from TRBV18 and TRBJ1-1, with 10 bases that match TRBD1. V was pared by 4 bases and J by 0 bases, with 5 bases of the junction left unmatched. The CDR3 sequence is 16 residues long. The germline V gene has CDR1 KGHSH and CDR2 LQKENI. The CDR3 here is CASSLLGQGLNTEAFF. The sequenced CDR3 bases are TGTGCCAGCTCACTCTTGGGACAGGGGTTGAACACTGAA.

This clone was found many times. The read gets to within 3 residues of the CDR3 end, and the germline J gene fills in the rest. The chain carries TRBV2 and TRBJ1-2; 9 bases agree with TRBD1. Germline V gene sequence: CDR1 SNHLY, CDR2 FYNNEI. The CDR3 covers 15 residues. V shed 8 bases, J shed 3 bases, and the junction held 10 bases outside the gene matches. CDR3 DNA (partial): TGTGCCAGCCGGGAGGGGGGACAGGGATACTATGGC. It codes for CASREGGQGYYG. The complete CDR3 reads CASREGGQGYYGYTF.

With regard to this clone: The CDR3 end lies 3 residues beyond the end of the read and is filled in from the germline J gene. The chain uses TRBV18 and TRBJ2-5; tentative D call: TRBD1 (5 bases). CDR3 length: 16 amino acids. Trimming removed 2 bases at V and 1 base at J, with 14 bases between. CDR1 KGHSH and CDR2 LQKENI come from the germline V gene. CDR3 loop: CASSPKSTGRQETQYF. The DNA read from the CDR3 is TGTGCCAGCTCACCAAAATCTACAGGCCGCCAAGAGACC.

This clone was counted a few times. The read finishes 3 residues shy of the CDR3 end, and the germline J gene is used to complete it. The chain links TRBV10-2 to TRBJ2-7; D possibly corresponds to TRBD1 (5 bases). CDR3 length: 13 amino acids. The germline V and J ends were trimmed by 3 bases and 2 bases, with 8 bases remaining between them. Germline V gene data show CDR1 as WSHSY and CDR2 as SAAADI. Partial CDR3 DNA: TGCGCCAGCAGTGATGACAGAGCCTACGAG. Protein sequence: CASSDDRAYE. The CDR3 reads in full as CASSDDRAYEQYF.

A few counts support this clone. The read finishes 3 residues shy of the CDR3 end, and the germline J gene is used to complete it. The chain carries TRBV30 and TRBJ2-5; 9 bases are shared with TRBD1. This CDR3 is 15 amino acids long. The germline gives CDR1 GTSNPN, CDR2 SVGIG (reference sequence). Unmatched junction bases numbered 10, after V lost 4 bases and J lost 4 bases. Partial CDR3 DNA: TGTGCCTGGAACGACCGGACAGGGGTTCCAGAGACC. This gives the protein CAWNDRTGVPET. In full, the CDR3 reads CAWNDRTGVPETQYF. Variable domain in full (rest from reference TRBV30 and TRBJ2-5): SQTIHQWPATLVQPVGSPLSLECTVEGTSNPNLYWYRQAAGRGLQLLFYSVGIGQISSEVPQNLSASRPQDRQFILSSKKLLLSDSGFYLCAWNDRTGVPETQYFGPGTRLLVL.

This clone was seen a handful of times. The missing CDR3 end, 3 residues past where the read stops, is filled in from the germline J gene. The chain couples TRBV14 to TRBJ2-7, with 8 positions matching TRBD2. V lost 2 bases and J lost 5; bases outside the gene matches: 8. Germline assignment: CDR1 SGHDN and CDR2 FVKESK. This CDR3 contains 15 residues. CDR3 DNA (partial): TGTGCCAGCAGCCAATCTCCCGGACTAGCTCACGAG. Amino acid sequence: CASSQSPGLAHE. The full CDR3 is CASSQSPGLAHEQYF.

This clone was counted many times. The CDR3 end falls 3 residues outside the read, so it is completed with the germline J gene. The V gene is TRBV7-9, the J gene TRBJ2-6; D call uncertain. This CDR3 has 14 residues. Germline CDR1 reads SEHNR; CDR2 reads FQNEAQ (reference sequence). V was clipped by 1 base and J by 4 bases, with 5 bases between them. Incomplete CDR3 DNA: TGTGCCAGCAGCTTAGTATCCGGGGCCAACGTC. Encoded protein: CASSLVSGANV. The entire CDR3 is CASSLVSGANVLTF.

This clone was observed a few times. The read halts 3 residues ahead of the CDR3 end, with the missing end drawn from the germline J gene. The chain recombines TRBV18 with TRBJ1-6; 8 positions match TRBD1. In germline, CDR1 is KGHSH, CDR2 LQKENI. This CDR3 region has 15 residues. V was pared by 5 bases and J by 7 bases, with 7 bases of the junction left unmatched. Incomplete CDR3 DNA: TGTGCCAGCTCAACAGGACAGGGACAGAATTCACCC. The encoded protein is CASSTGQGQNSP. The full CDR3 protein reads CASSTGQGQNSPLHF. Full variable domain (remainder filled in from reference TRBV18 and TRBJ1-6): NAGVMQNPRHLVRRRGQEARLRCSPMKGHSHVYWYRQLPEEGLKFMVYLQKENIIDESGMPKERFSAEFPKEGPSILRIQQVVRGDSAAYFCASSTGQGQNSPLHFGNGTRLTVT.

This clone has ten or more counts. From the germline J gene comes the end of the CDR3, since the read stops 3 residues before it. The chain is built from TRBV18 and TRBJ2-1, with D perhaps TRBD1 (5 bases). The germline V and J ends were trimmed by 3 bases and 0 bases, with 15 bases remaining between them. Looked up from germline, CDR1 is KGHSH and CDR2 is LQKENI. This CDR3 is 17 amino acids long. The covered CDR3 bases are TGTGCCAGCTCACCTACAAGACAGTTAATCTCCTACAATGAG. It specifies CASSPTRQLISYNE. The complete CDR3 sequence is CASSPTRQLISYNEQFF. Looking up the rest from reference TRBV18 and TRBJ2-1 gives the full variable domain: NAGVMQNPRHLVRRRGQEARLRCSPMKGHSHVYWYRQLPEEGLKFMVYLQKENIIDESGMPKERFSAEFPKEGPSILRIQQVVRGDSAAYFCASSPTRQLISYNEQFFGPGTRLTVL.

Points on this clone: Read coverage stops 3 residues before the CDR3 terminus; the germline J gene supplies the remainder. The chain has TRBV2 and TRBJ2-2; D not resolved. Looked up from germline, CDR1 is SNHLY and CDR2 is FYNNEI. This CDR3 contains 13 residues. With 3 bases removed from V and 6 bases from J, the gap between germline ends came to 8 bases. CDR3 DNA, as far as it was read: TGTGCCAGCAGTGATCAGGTCCCCGGGGAG. It specifies CASSDQVPGE. The entire CDR3 is CASSDQVPGELFF.

Concerning this clone itself: From the germline J gene comes the end of the CDR3, since the read stops 3 residues before it. The chain uses TRBV19 and TRBJ2-7, with 8 bases identical to TRBD1. J was trimmed by 6 bases and V by 3 bases; bases with no gene match: 7. Germline values: CDR1 LNHDA, CDR2 SQIVND (reference sequence). CDR3 length: 14 amino acids. The CDR3 reads CASSILGQGTEQYF. Incomplete CDR3 DNA: TGTGCCAGTAGTATCCTAGGACAGGGAACCGAG. The whole variable domain, filled in from reference TRBV19 and TRBJ2-7, reads DGGITQSPKYLFRKEGQNVTLSCEQNLNHDAMYWYRQDPGQGLRLIYYSQIVNDFQKGDIAEGYSVSREKKESFPLTVTSAQKNPTAFYLCASSILGQGTEQYFGPGTRLTVT.

This clone was seen many times. The CDR3 end lies 3 residues beyond the end of the read and is filled in from the germline J gene. The chain carries TRBV7-8 and TRBJ1-5; 7 nucleotides agree with TRBD1. The CDR3 runs to 14 residues. Germline lookup yields CDR1 SGHVS and CDR2 FQNEAQ. The V and J ends lost 7 bases and 0 bases, in that order; junction bases with no gene match: 3. CDR3: CASTRDSSNQPQHF. The CDR3 bases that were read are TGTGCCAGCACCCGGGACAGTAGCAATCAGCCC.

In this sample, this clone turned up many times. The read is 3 residues too short to cover the CDR3 end, so that end is filled in from the germline J gene. This sequence joins TRBV7-2 and TRBJ2-5; the D gene is possibly TRBD1 (5 bases). Trimming pared 0 bases from V and 4 bases from J, leaving 6 bases between. The CDR3 spans 13 residues. Germline CDR1 is SGHTA and CDR2 is FQGNSA. Incomplete CDR3 DNA: TGTGCCAGCAGCTTAGCAGGGGTAGAGACC. Protein product: CASSLAGVET. The CDR3 reads in full as CASSLAGVETQYF.

There are a few counts of this clone. The read comes to an end 3 residues before the CDR3 does, leaving the germline J gene to fill in the end. The chain employs TRBV19 and TRBJ2-1; D is perhaps TRBD2 (6 bases). Germline V CDR1 and CDR2: LNHDA, SQIVND (reference sequence). There are 16 residues in the CDR3. Trimming took 2 bases from V and 3 from J, leaving 14 bases between them. CDR3 amino acids: CASSISGTPFYNEQFF. Partial CDR3 DNA: TGTGCCAGTAGTATATCCGGGACTCCATTCTACAATGAG.

This clone has a count of ten or more. Sequencing ends 3 residues short of the CDR3 end; the germline J gene provides the rest. V usage is TRBV18 and J usage is TRBJ1-1; D call uncertain. Trimming removed 3 bases at V and 0 bases at J, with 8 bases between. The germline CDR1 and CDR2 sequences are KGHSH and LQKENI. The CDR3 has 14 residues. The covered CDR3 bases are TGTGCCAGCTCACCGTCTTCGGTGAACACTGAA. Translated, it gives CASSPSSVNTE. The full CDR3 protein is CASSPSSVNTEAFF.

This clone showed up many times. Other DNA sequences from this sample encode an identical CDR3 as well. This chain's CDR3 is CASSRQGTAKNIQYF. The DNA read from the CDR3 is TGTGCCAGCAGCCGACAGGGGACGGCCAAAAACATT. V usage is TRBV2 and J usage is TRBJ2-4, with 8 bases fitting TRBD1. The read is 3 residues too short to cover the CDR3 end, so that end is filled in from the germline J gene. Germline CDR1 SNHLY, CDR2 FYNNEI. There are 15 residues in the CDR3. J was trimmed by 1 base and V by 6 bases; bases with no gene match: 5.

Turning to this clone: The CDR3 end is not reached by the read, which stops 3 residues before it; the germline J gene fills it in. V usage is TRBV6-1 and J usage is TRBJ1-2; D uncertain. V was pared by 2 bases and J by 2 bases, with 9 bases between. CDR1 and CDR2 (germline): MNHNS, SASEGT. CDR3 length: 14 residues. The CDR3 DNA, read in part, is TGTGCCAGCAGTGAATGGGCAGCCAACTATGGC. Translation: CASSEWAANYG. The full CDR3 reads CASSEWAANYGYTF.